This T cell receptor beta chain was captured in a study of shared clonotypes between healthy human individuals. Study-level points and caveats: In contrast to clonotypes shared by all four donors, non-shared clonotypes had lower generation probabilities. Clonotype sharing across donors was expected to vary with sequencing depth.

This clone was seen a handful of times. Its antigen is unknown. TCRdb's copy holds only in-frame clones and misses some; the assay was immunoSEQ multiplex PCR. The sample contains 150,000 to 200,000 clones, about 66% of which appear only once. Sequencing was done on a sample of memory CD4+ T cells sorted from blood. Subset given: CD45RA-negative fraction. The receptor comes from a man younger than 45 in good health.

Here the CDR3 DNA reads TGCGCCAGCAGCTTGGCCTCAAGGAAGGCTGGCTATGGCTACACCTTC. It codes for CASSLASRKAGYGYTF. The V and J genes are TRBV5-1 and TRBJ1-2; D uncertain. Per the germline V gene, CDR1 is SGHRS and CDR2 is YFSETQ. Trimming stripped 0 bases from V and 4 bases from J, with 16 bases between. This CDR3 comprises 16 residues.